This T cell receptor (beta chain) was observed in a study of shared clonotypes between healthy human individuals. Study-wide background: In total, the donors were a couple of women and three men aged 18 to 49.

Profiled with immunoSEQ multiplex PCR; TCRdb holds only in-frame clones, not every one. The sample has just over 2,000,000 clones, roughly 94% seen once. Trimming took off 5 bases at V and 2 bases at J, with 13 bases between the two ends. Germline assignment: CDR1 SGHTA and CDR2 FQGNSA. The CDR3 loop spans 15 amino acids. What was sequenced was naive CD4+ T cells sorted from blood. This sample's subset: CD45RA+ positively selected. This clonotype was sampled from a man aged 18-30 years in good health. The genes are TRBV7-2 and TRBJ2-1; D perhaps matches TRBD2 (6 bases). CDR3 nucleotides: TGTGCCAGCAGCGCGGGGATTCCCACCTACAATGAGCAGTTCTTC. Translating gives CASSAGIPTYNEQFF. Full variable domain (rest looked up from reference TRBV7-2 and TRBJ2-1): GAGVSQSPSNKVTEKGKDVELRCDPISGHTALYWYRQSLGQGLEFLIYFQGNSAPDKSGLPSDRFSAERTGGSVSTLTIQRTQQEDSAVYLCASSAGIPTYNEQFFGPGTRLTVL.